This TCR beta chain was captured by sequencing in a study of radiotherapy plus CTLA-4 blockade in lung cancer. Whole-study results and caveats: There was expansion of tumor-derived TCR clones in blood after radiotherapy plus ipilimumab.

The data were produced by immunoSEQ multiplex PCR, yet TCRdb's version contains in-frame clones alone and is incomplete. The sample consists of about 62,000 clones, around 77% of them appearing once. Worth noting for this clone: Its target is not known.

The clonotype comes from a human donor with non-small cell lung cancer who had a complete response to radiotherapy plus ipilimumab. The sequencing here drew on peripheral blood, taken from a patient treated with radiotherapy plus ipilimumab.

CDR3 sequence reads: CASSVGTGAYEQYF. CDR3 nucleotide sequence: TGTGCCAGCAGCGTAGGGACAGGGGCCTACGAGCAGTACTTC. The chain combines TRBV9 with TRBJ2-7; TRBD1 matches at 9 bases. Germline trimming cut 0 bases from V and 2 bases from J; bases unmatched to any gene: 0. The CDR3 consists of 14 residues. CDR1 and CDR2 from the germline V gene are SGDLS and YYNGEE.